This T cell receptor (beta chain) stems from a study of T-cell memory formation after mild COVID-19. On the study more broadly: TCR clustering was largely donor specific.

Study conclusions and caveats: Researchers report contracting CD4+ clones mostly in CM and EM, with CD8+ clones in EMRA. The finding that pre-infection memory included some responding clones suggested that cross-reactive memory joined. Later expanders leaned toward CD4+, whereas clones contracting from day 15 to 85 were balanced CD4/CD8.

Trimming cost V 4 bases and J 9 bases; bases outside gene matches: 7. CDR3 length equals 15 residues. Germline V gene sequence: CDR1 SGHDN, CDR2 FVKESK. TCRdb ran MiXCR on the 5' RACE reads and lists one entry per CDR3 protein. The sample includes about 560,000 distinct CDR3 sequences, less than 25% of them seen just once. The sample holds a few counts of this clonotype. What it binds is unknown. J is TRBJ1-6 and V is TRBV14; 9 bases are a match to TRBD1. The TCR sequence derives from an adult woman who had mild COVID-19 (a few samples of this study predate the infection). Cell type and time point are not known. Source material: PBMCs or a T cell subset sorted from them (not recorded which). The CDR3: CASSLWGQGGSPLHF. The CDR3 DNA reads as TGTGCCAGCAGCCTATGGGGACAGGGTGGTTCACCCCTCCACTTT.